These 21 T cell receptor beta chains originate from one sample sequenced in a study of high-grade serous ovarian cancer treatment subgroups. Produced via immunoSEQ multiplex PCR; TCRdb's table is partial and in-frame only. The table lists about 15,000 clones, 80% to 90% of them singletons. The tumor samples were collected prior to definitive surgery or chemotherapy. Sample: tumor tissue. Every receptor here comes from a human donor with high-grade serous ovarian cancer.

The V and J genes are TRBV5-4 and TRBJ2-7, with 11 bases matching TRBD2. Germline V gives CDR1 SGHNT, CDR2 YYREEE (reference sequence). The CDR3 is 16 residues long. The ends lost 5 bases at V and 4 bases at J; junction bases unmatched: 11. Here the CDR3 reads CASSYSTSGASYEQYF. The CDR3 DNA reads TGTGCCAGCAGTTACTCGACTAGCGGGGCGTCGTACGAGCAGTACTTC. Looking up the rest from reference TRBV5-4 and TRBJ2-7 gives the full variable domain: ETGVTQSPTHLIKTRGQQVTLRCSSQSGHNTVSWYQQALGQGPQFIFQYYREEENGRGNFPPRFSGLQFPNYSSELNVNALELDDSALYLCASSYSTSGASYEQYFGPGTRLTVT.

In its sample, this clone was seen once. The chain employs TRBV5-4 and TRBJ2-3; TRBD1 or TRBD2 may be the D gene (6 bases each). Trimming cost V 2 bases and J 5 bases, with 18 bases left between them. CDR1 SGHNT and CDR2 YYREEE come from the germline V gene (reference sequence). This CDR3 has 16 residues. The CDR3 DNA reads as TGTGCCAGCAGCTTAGGGGCGTCGGGGGCCGGAGATACGCAGTATTTT. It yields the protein CASSLGASGAGDTQYF. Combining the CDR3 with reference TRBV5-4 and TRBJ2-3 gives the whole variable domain ETGVTQSPTHLIKTRGQQVTLRCSSQSGHNTVSWYQQALGQGPQFIFQYYREEENGRGNFPPRFSGLQFPNYSSELNVNALELDDSALYLCASSLGASGAGDTQYFGPGTRLTVL.

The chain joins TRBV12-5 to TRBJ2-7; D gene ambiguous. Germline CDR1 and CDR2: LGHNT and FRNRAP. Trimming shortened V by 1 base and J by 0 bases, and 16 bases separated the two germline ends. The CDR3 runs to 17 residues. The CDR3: CASGLASGTESSYEQYF. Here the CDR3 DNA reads TGTGCTAGTGGTTTGGCCTCCGGAACGGAAAGCTCCTACGAGCAGTACTTC.

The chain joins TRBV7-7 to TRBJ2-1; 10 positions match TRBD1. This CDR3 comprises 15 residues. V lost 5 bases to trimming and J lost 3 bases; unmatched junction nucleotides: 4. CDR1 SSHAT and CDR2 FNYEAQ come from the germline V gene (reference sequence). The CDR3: CASSAGQGSYNEQFF. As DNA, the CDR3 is TGTGCCAGCAGCGCGGGACAGGGGAGCTACAATGAGCAGTTCTTC.

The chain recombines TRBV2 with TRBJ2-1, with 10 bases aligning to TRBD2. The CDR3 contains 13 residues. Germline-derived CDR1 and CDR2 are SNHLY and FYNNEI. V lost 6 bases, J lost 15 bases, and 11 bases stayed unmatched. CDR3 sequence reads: CASRGAGGQDWFF. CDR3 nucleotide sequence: TGTGCCAGCAGAGGAGCGGGGGGGCAGGATTGGTTCTTC. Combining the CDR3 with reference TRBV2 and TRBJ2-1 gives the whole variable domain EPEVTQTPSHQVTQMGQEVILRCVPISNHLYFYWYRQILGQKVEFLVSFYNNEISEKSEIFDDQFSVERPDGSNFTLKIRSTKLEDSAMYFCASRGAGGQDWFFGPGTRLTVL.

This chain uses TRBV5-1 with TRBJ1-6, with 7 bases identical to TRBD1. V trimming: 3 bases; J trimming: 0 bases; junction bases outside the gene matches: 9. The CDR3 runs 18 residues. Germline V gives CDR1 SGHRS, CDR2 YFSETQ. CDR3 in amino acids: CASSSEPTGSSYNSPLHF. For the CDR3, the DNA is TGCGCCAGCAGCTCAGAACCGACAGGGAGCTCCTATAATTCACCCCTCCACTTT.

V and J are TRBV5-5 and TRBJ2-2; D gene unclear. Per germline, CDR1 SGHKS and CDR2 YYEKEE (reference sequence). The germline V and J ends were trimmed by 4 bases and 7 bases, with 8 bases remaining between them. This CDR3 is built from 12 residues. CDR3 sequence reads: CASSPLIGELFF. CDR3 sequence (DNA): TGTGCCAGCAGCCCGCTAATCGGGGAGCTGTTTTTT.

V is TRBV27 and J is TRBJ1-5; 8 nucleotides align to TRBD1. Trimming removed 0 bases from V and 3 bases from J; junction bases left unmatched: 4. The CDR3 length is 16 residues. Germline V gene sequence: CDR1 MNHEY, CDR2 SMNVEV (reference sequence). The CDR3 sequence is CASSLSGGQVNQPQHF. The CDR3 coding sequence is TGTGCCAGCAGTTTATCAGGGGGACAGGTCAATCAGCCCCAGCATTTT.

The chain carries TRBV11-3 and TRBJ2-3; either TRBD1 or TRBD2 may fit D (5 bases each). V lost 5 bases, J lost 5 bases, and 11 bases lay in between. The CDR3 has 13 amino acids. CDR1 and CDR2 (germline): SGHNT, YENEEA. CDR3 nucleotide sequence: TGTGCCAGCAGCCCCTCTGGGGGAGATACGCAGTATTTT. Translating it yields CASSPSGGDTQYF. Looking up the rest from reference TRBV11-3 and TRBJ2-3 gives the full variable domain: EAGVVQSPRYKIIEKKQPVAFWCNPISGHNTLYWYLQNLGQGPELLIRYENEEAVDDSQLPKDRFSAERLKGVDSTLKIQPAELGDSAVYLCASSPSGGDTQYFGPGTRLTVL.

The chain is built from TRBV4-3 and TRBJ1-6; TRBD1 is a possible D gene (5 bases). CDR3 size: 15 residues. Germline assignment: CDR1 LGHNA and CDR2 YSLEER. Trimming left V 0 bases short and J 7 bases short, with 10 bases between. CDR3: CASSQDQGRNSPLHF. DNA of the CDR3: TGCGCCAGCAGCCAAGATCAGGGCAGGAATTCACCCCTCCACTTT.

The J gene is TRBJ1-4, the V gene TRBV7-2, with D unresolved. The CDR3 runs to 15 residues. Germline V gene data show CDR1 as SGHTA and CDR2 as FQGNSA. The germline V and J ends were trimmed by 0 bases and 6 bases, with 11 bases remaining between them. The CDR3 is CASSLARGSHEKLFF. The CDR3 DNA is TGTGCCAGCAGCTTAGCACGGGGAAGTCATGAAAAACTGTTTTTT.

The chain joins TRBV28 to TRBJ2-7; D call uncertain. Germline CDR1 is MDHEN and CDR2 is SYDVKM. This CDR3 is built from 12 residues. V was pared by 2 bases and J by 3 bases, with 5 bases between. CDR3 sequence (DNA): TGTGCCAGCAGTTTAATGGGCTACGAGCAGTACTTC. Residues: CASSLMGYEQYF. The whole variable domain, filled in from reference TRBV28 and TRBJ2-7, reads DVKVTQSSRYLVKRTGEKVFLECVQDMDHENMFWYRQDPGLGLRLIYFSYDVKMKEKGDIPEGYSVSREKKERFSLILESASTNQTSMYLCASSLMGYEQYFGPGTRLTVT.

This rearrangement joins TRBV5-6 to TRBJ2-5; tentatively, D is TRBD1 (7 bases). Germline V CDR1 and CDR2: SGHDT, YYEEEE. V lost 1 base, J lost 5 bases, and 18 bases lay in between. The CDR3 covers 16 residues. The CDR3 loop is CASSLRETGMVETQYF. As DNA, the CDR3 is TGTGCCAGCAGCTTGCGGGAGACAGGGATGGTGGAGACCCAGTACTTC.

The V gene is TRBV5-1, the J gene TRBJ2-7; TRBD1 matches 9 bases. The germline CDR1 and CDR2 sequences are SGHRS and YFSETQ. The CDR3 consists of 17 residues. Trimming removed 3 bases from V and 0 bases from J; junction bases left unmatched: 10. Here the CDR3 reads CASSWGQGRGDSYEQYF. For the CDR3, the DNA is TGCGCCAGCAGCTGGGGACAGGGAAGGGGGGACTCCTACGAGCAGTACTTC.

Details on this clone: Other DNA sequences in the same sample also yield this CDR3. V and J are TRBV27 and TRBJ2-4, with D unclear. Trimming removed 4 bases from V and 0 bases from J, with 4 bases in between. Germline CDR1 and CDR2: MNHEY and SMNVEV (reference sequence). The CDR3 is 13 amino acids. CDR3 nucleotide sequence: TGTGCCAGCAGTTCCCTAGCCAAAAACATTCAGTACTTC. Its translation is CASSSLAKNIQYF.

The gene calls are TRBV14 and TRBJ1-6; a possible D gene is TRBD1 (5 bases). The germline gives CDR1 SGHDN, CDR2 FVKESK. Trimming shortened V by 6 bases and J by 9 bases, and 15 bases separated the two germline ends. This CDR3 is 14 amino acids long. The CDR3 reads CASSVGGGGSPLHF. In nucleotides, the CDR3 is TGTGCCAGCAGTGTAGGTGGGGGAGGTTCACCCCTCCACTTT.

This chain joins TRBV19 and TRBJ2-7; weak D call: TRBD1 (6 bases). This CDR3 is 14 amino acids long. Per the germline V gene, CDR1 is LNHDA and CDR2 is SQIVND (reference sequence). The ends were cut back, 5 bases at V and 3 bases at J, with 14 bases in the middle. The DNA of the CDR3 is TGTGCCAGTAGTTCACCGGGACACCTCTACGAGCAGTACTTC. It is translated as CASSSPGHLYEQYF.

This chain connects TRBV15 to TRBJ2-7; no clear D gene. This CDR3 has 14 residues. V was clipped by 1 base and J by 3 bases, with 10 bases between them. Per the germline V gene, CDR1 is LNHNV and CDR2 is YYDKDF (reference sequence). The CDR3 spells CATSRGAGDYEQYF. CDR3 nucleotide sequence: TGTGCCACCAGCAGAGGTGCAGGAGACTACGAGCAGTACTTC.

CDR3 sequence reads: CATTGPGANVLTF. The CDR3 region has the DNA TGCGCCACCACAGGGCCCGGGGCCAACGTCCTGACTTTC. V is TRBV5-1 and J is TRBJ2-6, with a possible D match to TRBD1 (6 bases). The V gene's germline CDR1 is SGHRS and CDR2 YFSETQ. Between the trimmed V and J ends, which lost 9 bases and 4 bases, there was a span of 11 bases. The CDR3 runs 13 residues.

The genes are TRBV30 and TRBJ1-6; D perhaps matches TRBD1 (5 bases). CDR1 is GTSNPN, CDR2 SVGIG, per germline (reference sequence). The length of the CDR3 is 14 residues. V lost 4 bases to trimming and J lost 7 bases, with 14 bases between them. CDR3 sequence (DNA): TGTGCCTGGAACGGGGGATGGTCGAATTCACCCCTCCACTTT. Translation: CAWNGGWSNSPLHF.

The CDR3 DNA reads as TGTGCCAGCAGCCAAGAATCTGGGTCTGGGGCCAACGTCCTGACTTTC. Translating gives CASSQESGSGANVLTF. The V call is TRBV4-2, the J call TRBJ2-6, with no clear D. Per the germline V gene, CDR1 is LGHNA and CDR2 is YNFKEQ. V lost 0 bases to trimming and J lost 1 base, with 7 bases between them. The CDR3 is made up of 16 amino acids.